This T cell receptor beta chain was found in a study of T-cell reconstitution after alpha-beta-depleted transplantation in children. Study findings and constraints: Among T cells one year after transplant, newly produced cells accounted for most counts and diversity. About two months after transplant, alpha-beta T cells reportedly came from several hundred expanded graft clones. Some patients' high day-60 TCRbeta diversity was traced to surviving recipient T cells and thymic progenitors.

A library of TCRbeta sequences, prepared with unique molecular identifiers, was generated. A single record per CDR3 protein comes from TCRdb applying MiXCR to the PCR reads. The data hold some 200,000 distinct CDR3 sequences, with under 8.5% observed a single time. The table lists this clonotype with a few counts. Its specificity is unknown. The germline gives CDR1 SGHVS, CDR2 FQNEAQ. The J segment lost 0 bases and the V segment lost 5 bases, leaving 7 bases of the junction unmatched. This CDR3 is 15 amino acids long. The TCR sequence derives from a male patient aged 2 to 10 who had a stem cell transplant for acute myeloid leukemia, so the T cells may come from the graft donor. The sequences come from PBMCs, mostly from graft donor cells, collected 360 days after TCRalphabeta/CD19-depleted stem cell transplant. The chain recombines TRBV7-8 with TRBJ2-7; 7 positions match TRBD1. CDR3 sequence: CASSPSPGGSYEQYF. The CDR3 coding sequence is TGTGCCAGCAGCCCATCCCCAGGGGGCTCCTACGAGCAGTACTTC. Variable domain in full (rest from reference TRBV7-8 and TRBJ2-7): GAGVSQSPRYKVAKRGQDVALRCDPISGHVSLFWYQQALGQGPEFLTYFQNEAQLDKSGLPSDRFFAERPEGSVSTLKIQRTQQEDSAVYLCASSPSPGGSYEQYFGPGTRLTVT.